This TCR beta chain was recorded in a study of blood T cell repertoires in COVID-19. At the level of the study: Italy, Spain and the United States were the sources of the convalescent and acute COVID-19 samples. In each case, the material was cDNA or gDNA derived from T cells, B-cell-depleted T cells, or PBMCs.

Per the authors' pipeline: Quantification of nucleated cells was approximated via reference gene primer amplification. TCRdb's table, derived via immunoSEQ multiplex PCR, lists solely in-frame clones and lacks some. V and J calls and clone size are copied from that table; D and trimming were computed from the DNA. The top ten hold 3% to 3.5% of the sample, which has about 160,000 clones, around 84% seen once. This CDR3 is 13 amino acids long. V shed 5 bases and J shed 11 bases, with 15 bases lying between them. The TCR was taken from a human donor with acute or convalescent COVID-19. The donor label of this sample is uncertain. The source material was peripheral blood. This rearrangement joins TRBV12-3 or TRBV12-4 to TRBJ1-4; no definite D call. The CDR3 DNA follows: TGTGCCAGCAGTCCCAACCGGGGTACGAAACTGTTTTTT. Translation: CASSPNRGTKLFF.